Listed below are T cell receptor beta chains from one sample, sequenced in a study of T-cell reconstitution after alpha-beta-depleted transplantation in children. In TCRdb, the PCR reads were re-called with MiXCR into one record per CDR3 protein. The sample records hundreds of thousands of distinct CDR3 sequences, 13% being singletons. The sample here was PBMCs, mostly from graft donor cells, taken 360 days after TCRalphabeta/CD19-depleted stem cell transplant. Every receptor here comes from a male patient younger than 18 who had a stem cell transplant for acute myeloid leukemia, so the T cells may come from the graft donor. Both conserved end residues are part of each CDR3. The order of the fields is clone size, V gene, J gene, D gene, CDR3 DNA, CDR3 protein. D genes are given only for firm matches. The size of a clone is reported for some rows only, either as once, few or many, or as a class for expanded clones.

clone size: few; V gene: TRBV11-1; J gene: TRBJ2-1; D gene: TRBD2; CDR3 DNA: TGTGCCAGCAGCCGGGGACTAGCGGGAGGGTCTCTATACAATGAGCAGTTCTTC; CDR3 protein: CASSRGLAGGSLYNEQFF
clone size: .; V gene: TRBV5-1; J gene: TRBJ2-1; D gene: .; CDR3 DNA: TGCGCCAGCAGCTTATTTCAGGGGAGGACAGGCGACAATGAGCAGTTCTTC; CDR3 protein: CASSLFQGRTGDNEQFF
clone size: .; V gene: TRBV4-3; J gene: TRBJ2-7; D gene: TRBD1; CDR3 DNA: TGCGCCAGCAGCCAAGATTGGTGGGACAGGGACGTTAACGAGCAGTACTTC; CDR3 protein: CASSQDWWDRDVNEQYF
clone size: few; V gene: TRBV6-5; J gene: TRBJ2-1; D gene: .; CDR3 DNA: TGTGCCAGCAGCCCCCTTGTGTCAGGCTCTAATGAGCAGTTCTTC; CDR3 protein: CASSPLVSGSNEQFF
clone size: .; V gene: TRBV7-9; J gene: TRBJ2-3; D gene: TRBD2; CDR3 DNA: TGTGCCATCAGGTGGGCGGGAGCGCCCACAGATACGCAGTATTTT; CDR3 protein: CAIRWAGAPTDTQYF
clone size: many; V gene: TRBV11-2; J gene: TRBJ2-5; D gene: .; CDR3 DNA: TGTGCCAGCAGCGGTGACAGCCAAGAGACCCAGTACTTC; CDR3 protein: CASSGDSQETQYF
clone size: few; V gene: TRBV5-4; J gene: TRBJ2-7; D gene: .; CDR3 DNA: TGTGCCAGCAGCTTGGGCAACTACAATTTGTACGAGCAGTACTTC; CDR3 protein: CASSLGNYNLYEQYF
clone size: few; V gene: TRBV20-1; J gene: TRBJ2-1; D gene: TRBD2; CDR3 DNA: TGCAGTGCTAGAGGATTACTAGCGGAGGCTTACAATGAGCAGTTCTTC; CDR3 protein: CSARGLLAEAYNEQFF
clone size: .; V gene: TRBV20-1; J gene: TRBJ1-6; D gene: .; CDR3 DNA: TGCAGTGCTAGAGGGCTACAGGGATTTTCACCCCTCCACTTT; CDR3 protein: CSARGLQGFSPLHF
clone size: few; V gene: TRBV6-2/TRBV6-3; J gene: TRBJ1-1; D gene: .; CDR3 DNA: TGTGCCAGCAGCTTAAAACTCGCAAACACTGAAGCTTTCTTT; CDR3 protein: CASSLKLANTEAFF
clone size: .; V gene: TRBV29-1; J gene: TRBJ1-6; D gene: TRBD1; CDR3 DNA: TGCAGCGTGATGGACAGGCTCAATTCACCCCTCCACTTT; CDR3 protein: CSVMDRLNSPLHF
clone size: .; V gene: TRBV20-1; J gene: TRBJ2-3; D gene: TRBD2; CDR3 DNA: TGCAGTGCGTGGACTAGCGGGAGGACAGATACGCAGTATTTT; CDR3 protein: CSAWTSGRTDTQYF
clone size: .; V gene: TRBV20-1; J gene: TRBJ2-7; D gene: .; CDR3 DNA: TGCAGTGCTAGATCCCCAGGGACTGTGACCTACGAGCAGTACTTC; CDR3 protein: CSARSPGTVTYEQYF
clone size: many; V gene: TRBV10-2; J gene: TRBJ2-3; D gene: TRBD2; CDR3 DNA: TGCGCCAGCAGTGAGGCTAGCGGGAAGCTTAGCACAGATACGCAGTATTTT; CDR3 protein: CASSEASGKLSTDTQYF
clone size: few; V gene: TRBV5-8; J gene: TRBJ2-5; D gene: .; CDR3 DNA: TGTGCCAGCAGCTTGGGAGGACTACAGGGAGGGGAGACCCAGTACTTC; CDR3 protein: CASSLGGLQGGETQYF
clone size: many; V gene: TRBV12-3/TRBV12-4; J gene: TRBJ1-1; D gene: .; CDR3 DNA: TGTGCCAGCAGCCCAATTAGGGAGGGCTCGAACACTGAAGCTTTCTTT; CDR3 protein: CASSPIREGSNTEAFF
clone size: .; V gene: TRBV11-2; J gene: TRBJ2-3; D gene: TRBD2; CDR3 DNA: TGTGCCAGCAGCTTAGCGGGAGGGTATTTT; CDR3 protein: CASSLAGGYF
clone size: .; V gene: TRBV28; J gene: TRBJ2-7; D gene: .; CDR3 DNA: TGTGCCAGCACAAGGTCCTTAGGCCGGACTCAGGGCTACGAGCAGTACTTC; CDR3 protein: CASTRSLGRTQGYEQYF
clone size: many; V gene: TRBV6-2/TRBV6-3; J gene: TRBJ2-1; D gene: .; CDR3 DNA: TGTGCCAGCAGCCGGAGCAATGAGCAGTTCTTC; CDR3 protein: CASSRSNEQFF
clone size: few; V gene: TRBV30; J gene: TRBJ1-5; D gene: .; CDR3 DNA: TGTGCCTGGAGCACACAGGGAATGGGGTCTCAGCCCCAGCATTTT; CDR3 protein: CAWSTQGMGSQPQHF
clone size: few; V gene: TRBV25-1; J gene: TRBJ2-5; D gene: TRBD2; CDR3 DNA: TGTGCCAGCAGTGACAGCGGGACGCAAGAGACCCAGTACTTC; CDR3 protein: CASSDSGTQETQYF
clone size: .; V gene: TRBV20-1; J gene: TRBJ2-2; D gene: .; CDR3 DNA: TGCAGTGCCACCGGGACGACGAACACCGGGGAGCTGTTTTTT; CDR3 protein: CSATGTTNTGELFF
clone size: many; V gene: TRBV28; J gene: TRBJ2-1; D gene: TRBD2; CDR3 DNA: TGTGCCAGCAGCCAGACTAGCGGGAACAGGAATGAGCAGTTCTTC; CDR3 protein: CASSQTSGNRNEQFF
clone size: few; V gene: TRBV28; J gene: TRBJ2-7; D gene: .; CDR3 DNA: TGTGCCAGCACCTTGGGACAGGGTCTCAGCGGGAGTGGTTACGAGCAGTACTTC; CDR3 protein: CASTLGQGLSGSGYEQYF
clone size: many; V gene: TRBV14; J gene: TRBJ1-2; D gene: .; CDR3 DNA: TGTGCCAGCAGCCATCCCAAGTCGGGTCGCTATGGCTACACCTTC; CDR3 protein: CASSHPKSGRYGYTF
clone size: many; V gene: TRBV30; J gene: TRBJ2-7; D gene: .; CDR3 DNA: TGTGCCTGGAGTAGTGGGCTCGAGCAGTACTTC; CDR3 protein: CAWSSGLEQYF
clone size: .; V gene: TRBV14; J gene: TRBJ2-1; D gene: TRBD2; CDR3 DNA: TGTGCCAGCAGCCGGAAACTAGCGGGAGAGGCTTATTTC; CDR3 protein: CASSRKLAGEAYF
clone size: few; V gene: TRBV25-1; J gene: TRBJ1-2; D gene: .; CDR3 DNA: TGTGCCAGCAGTGACCCGGGACTCGGCTACACCTTC; CDR3 protein: CASSDPGLGYTF
clone size: .; V gene: TRBV7-8; J gene: TRBJ2-7; D gene: .; CDR3 DNA: TGTGCCAGCAGCTTAGGTCACAGAAACTACGAGCAGTACTTC; CDR3 protein: CASSLGHRNYEQYF
clone size: few; V gene: TRBV9; J gene: TRBJ2-1; D gene: .; CDR3 DNA: TGTGCCAGCAGCGTAAGGCAGGGGACCAATGAGCAGTTCTTC; CDR3 protein: CASSVRQGTNEQFF
clone size: .; V gene: TRBV15; J gene: TRBJ2-5; D gene: TRBD1; CDR3 DNA: TGTGCCACCAGCAGAGACGGACAGGCCCAAGAGACCCAGTACTTC; CDR3 protein: CATSRDGQAQETQYF
clone size: few; V gene: TRBV20-1; J gene: TRBJ2-5; D gene: .; CDR3 DNA: TGCAGTGCTTTACCGGGACTGGGGCCGGAGACCCAGTACTTC; CDR3 protein: CSALPGLGPETQYF
clone size: .; V gene: TRBV29-1; J gene: TRBJ2-5; D gene: TRBD2; CDR3 DNA: TGCAGCATCGTAGCCCCTAGCGGGAGGAAGGGTCCGACCCAGTACTTC; CDR3 protein: CSIVAPSGRKGPTQYF
clone size: .; V gene: TRBV29-1; J gene: TRBJ2-5; D gene: .; CDR3 DNA: TGCAGCGTTGTGGGGGTTATCGTACGAGAGACCCAGTACTTC; CDR3 protein: CSVVGVIVRETQYF
clone size: .; V gene: TRBV27; J gene: TRBJ2-1; D gene: .; CDR3 DNA: TGTGCCAGCAGTTTCTCTAGACTCCTGGTGGAGCAGTTCTTC; CDR3 protein: CASSFSRLLVEQFF
clone size: few; V gene: TRBV4-3; J gene: TRBJ2-5; D gene: .; CDR3 DNA: TGCGCCAGCAGCCAGTCTAGTTTGGGGACCCAGTACTTC; CDR3 protein: CASSQSSLGTQYF
clone size: .; V gene: TRBV18; J gene: TRBJ2-4; D gene: .; CDR3 DNA: TGTGCCAGCTCACCGGGACACCTTGGGGAATACATTCAGTACTTC; CDR3 protein: CASSPGHLGEYIQYF
clone size: many; V gene: TRBV20-1; J gene: TRBJ2-5; D gene: TRBD2; CDR3 DNA: TGCAGTGCTAGAGGTTTAGCGGGGCTCCAAGAGACCCAGTACTTC; CDR3 protein: CSARGLAGLQETQYF
clone size: .; V gene: TRBV4-3; J gene: TRBJ2-2; D gene: TRBD1; CDR3 DNA: TGCGCCAGCAGACCGGGACAGCTGAACACCGGGGAGCTGTTTTTT; CDR3 protein: CASRPGQLNTGELFF
clone size: .; V gene: TRBV5-1; J gene: TRBJ2-6; D gene: .; CDR3 DNA: TGCGCCAGCAGCTTTCACGGATCCCCTGGGGCCAACGTCCTGACTTTC; CDR3 protein: CASSFHGSPGANVLTF
clone size: .; V gene: TRBV7-2; J gene: TRBJ2-1; D gene: .; CDR3 DNA: TGTGCCAGCAGCTCAACGGGGTCCGGGAGGTTCTTC; CDR3 protein: CASSSTGSGRFF
clone size: .; V gene: TRBV29-1; J gene: TRBJ2-3; D gene: .; CDR3 DNA: TGCAGCGTTGCTGCAGGGCTAGATACGCAGTATTTT; CDR3 protein: CSVAAGLDTQYF
clone size: few; V gene: TRBV10-3; J gene: TRBJ2-1; D gene: TRBD2; CDR3 DNA: TGTGCCATCAGTTCCACGACTAGCGGGAGTCACAATGAGCAGTTCTTC; CDR3 protein: CAISSTTSGSHNEQFF
clone size: few; V gene: TRBV7-2; J gene: TRBJ1-2; D gene: .; CDR3 DNA: TGTGCCAGCAGCCATTATGGCCGGACATCCCCTGACTATGGCTACACCTTC; CDR3 protein: CASSHYGRTSPDYGYTF